These 9 T cell receptor beta chains share one sample of origin, sequenced in a study of blood T cells in healthy people across ages. A sample-barcoded 5' primer and a J-beta primer mix were used in a second PCR of roughly 6 to 11 cycles. TCRdb re-called the 5' RACE reads with MiXCR, one entry per CDR3 protein. Among more than 700,000 distinct CDR3 sequences listed, around 50% were seen once. The specimen sequenced was blood. Receptor source: a man older than 75 in good health.

In regard to this clonotype: A much bigger clone sits one base away, suggesting this may be a read error. The chain links TRBV4-2 to TRBJ2-5; tentative D call: TRBD2 (6 bases). The J call is uncertain, as TRBJ2-7 better fits the DNA end. The germline V gene encodes CDR1 LGHNA and CDR2 YNFKEQ. The CDR3 loop spans 12 amino acids. CDR3 coding DNA: TGTGCCAGCAGCCATCCGGGAGCCGAGCAGTACTTC. Protein sequence: CASSHPGAEQYF.

This clonotype was observed a handful of times. This chain links TRBV7-2 with TRBJ2-4, with a tentative D call TRBD2 (7 bases). The germline V gene encodes CDR1 SGHTA and CDR2 FQGNSA. The CDR3 extends over 17 amino acids. The germline V and J ends were trimmed by 2 bases and 5 bases, with 19 bases remaining between them. The DNA of the CDR3 is TGTGCCAGCAGCTTACGAAAGAGGGGGGGACTTGAAAACATTCAGTACTTC. It is translated as CASSLRKRGGLENIQYF.

The chain is built from TRBV28 and TRBJ2-1; tentative D call: TRBD2 (6 bases). This CDR3 contains 17 residues. Per the germline V gene, CDR1 is MDHEN and CDR2 is SYDVKM. V dropped 4 bases and J dropped 8 bases, with 24 bases sitting between them. The CDR3 here is CASSSLGTPNRYDEQFF. The CDR3 bases are TGTGCCAGCAGTTCCCTGGGGACTCCCAACAGGTACGATGAGCAGTTCTTC. The full variable domain, completed using reference TRBV28 and TRBJ2-1, is DVKVTQSSRYLVKRTGEKVFLECVQDMDHENMFWYRQDPGLGLRLIYFSYDVKMKEKGDIPEGYSVSREKKERFSLILESASTNQTSMYLCASSSLGTPNRYDEQFFGPGTRLTVL.

The chain has TRBV25-1 and TRBJ2-3, with D unresolved. The CDR3 length is 14 residues. Germline V gene sequence: CDR1 MGHDK, CDR2 SYGVNS. V lost 2 bases to trimming and J lost 4 bases, with 10 bases between them. The CDR3 coding sequence is TGTGCCAGCAGTGAAAGTCTAAAGGCAGATACGCAGTATTTT. The encoded protein is CASSESLKADTQYF.

This clonotype was counted a few times. This chain joins TRBV27 and TRBJ2-3; 11 bases are a match to TRBD2. Germline-derived CDR1 and CDR2 are MNHEY and SMNVEV (reference sequence). CDR3 length: 16 amino acids. V gave up 5 bases and J gave up 6 bases; unmatched junction bases: 10. The CDR3 DNA sequence: TGTGCCAGCAGTCAGACTAGCGGGATGGCACCCGATACGCAGTATTTT. Residues: CASSQTSGMAPDTQYF.

The gene calls are TRBV10-1 and TRBJ2-7; 8 bases fit TRBD2. The CDR3 is 13 residues long. From germline, CDR1 is WNHNN and CDR2 SYGVQD (reference sequence). The V segment lost 9 bases and the J segment 7 bases; nucleotides outside the gene matches: 11. The CDR3 spells CARPGLETGEQYF. The CDR3 nucleotides are TGCGCCAGGCCGGGACTAGAGACAGGAGAGCAGTACTTC.

The J gene is TRBJ2-1, the V gene TRBV12-3 or TRBV12-4; D uncertain. V was shortened by 5 bases and J by 15 bases, with 14 bases between the two germline ends. The CDR3 loop spans 11 amino acids. The CDR3 loop is CASSTSSRPFF. CDR3 coding DNA: TGTGCCAGCAGTACCTCTTCGAGGCCGTTCTTC.

V is TRBV4-1 and J is TRBJ2-1, with D maybe TRBD1 (6 bases). This CDR3 is 16 amino acids long. The V end lost 2 bases, the J end lost 4 bases, and 15 bases lay between the germline ends. The germline V gene has CDR1 MGHRA and CDR2 YSYEKL. The CDR3 DNA reads as TGCGCCAGCAGCCAAACGGGACACCTAGAATACAATGAGCAGTTCTTC. Its protein product is CASSQTGHLEYNEQFF.

This clonotype has at least ten counts. V and J are TRBV28 and TRBJ2-7, with D unresolved. The CDR3 runs to 10 residues. Germline CDR1 reads MDHEN; CDR2 reads SYDVKM. V was cut by 5 bases and J by 3 bases, with 2 bases left in between. The CDR3 DNA is TGTGCCAGCAGTAACTACGAGCAGTACTTC. Protein sequence: CASSNYEQYF.